The sequence of this TCR beta chain was determined in a study of blood T cells in healthy people across ages. Whole-study findings and limits: Diversity was estimated from one million T cells, and these estimates were considered underestimates.

The second PCR ran roughly 7 to 12 cycles with a sample-barcoded 5' primer and J-beta primers. Each sample provided no less than 2.5 million CDR3-containing paired-end reads. TCRdb re-called the 5' RACE reads through MiXCR, storing one row per CDR3 protein. The data show some 900,000 distinct CDR3 sequences, more than 25% seen once. CDR3 length: 16 residues. Germline CDR1 and CDR2: SGHTA and FQGNSA. Unmatched junction bases numbered 9, after V lost 1 base and J lost 6 bases. For this clonotype: Its antigen is undetermined.

The rearrangement uses TRBV7-2 and TRBJ2-5; TRBD2 agrees at 9 bases. The sequencing input was blood. The TCR comes from a woman older than 75 in good health. Written as DNA, the CDR3 is TGTGCCAGCAGCTTAGTTTCCCTAGCGGGGTGTAAGACCCAGTACTTC. Its protein is CASSLVSLAGCKTQYF.